Shown below are 20 T cell receptor beta chains from a single sample sequenced in a study of OX40 agonist ivuxolimab in advanced cancers. Measured with immunoSEQ multiplex PCR; TCRdb has only the in-frame clones, and not every one. The sample holds some 90,000 clones, 70% to 90% seen once. Sequences were derived from CD4+ or CD8+ T cells sorted from blood, sampled in a trial of the OX40 agonist ivuxolimab. These receptors were obtained from an adult with an advanced solid tumor such as melanoma, head and neck, liver or kidney cancer.

The V gene is TRBV27, the J gene TRBJ1-1; 11 bases match TRBD1. There are 15 residues in the CDR3. V was pared by 6 bases and J by 6 bases, with 9 bases of the junction left unmatched. Germline CDR1 reads MNHEY; CDR2 reads SMNVEV (reference sequence). The CDR3, as DNA: TGTGCCAGCAGCCCCTTCGGACAGGGGGCTGCTGAAGCTTTCTTT. Residues: CASSPFGQGAAEAFF.

V gene TRBV19 combines with J gene TRBJ2-7; no clear D. The germline V gene encodes CDR1 LNHDA and CDR2 SQIVND (reference sequence). The CDR3 runs to 13 residues. With 7 bases removed from V and 0 bases from J, the gap between germline ends came to 10 bases. The CDR3 reads CASKTDNSYEQYF. The CDR3 nucleotides are TGTGCCAGTAAGACCGACAACTCCTACGAGCAGTACTTC.

The chain has TRBV27 and TRBJ1-5, with D perhaps matching TRBD1 (6 bases). CDR1 and CDR2 from the germline V gene are MNHEY and SMNVEV (reference sequence). CDR3 length equals 14 residues. Trimming took off 11 bases at V and 6 bases at J, with 20 bases between the two ends. Here the CDR3 DNA reads TGTGCCGGTACCCGGGGGCAGGGAGGTCAGCCCCAGCATTTT. Protein product: CAGTRGQGGQPQHF.

The chain employs TRBV7-7 and TRBJ2-1, with 13 bases lining up with TRBD2. This CDR3 comprises 16 residues. CDR1 and CDR2 (germline): SSHAT, FNYEAQ (reference sequence). The V and J ends lost 5 bases and 10 bases, in that order; junction bases with no gene match: 11. CDR3 sequence (DNA): TGTGCCAGCAGCCCCCGGACTAGCGGGAGCGTCAGGGAGCAGTTCTTC. The encoded protein is CASSPRTSGSVREQFF.

This chain's CDR3 is CASSQTGDFYGYTF. The CDR3 DNA follows: TGTGCCAGCAGCCAAACAGGGGACTTTTATGGCTACACCTTC. The chain couples TRBV5-6 to TRBJ1-2; 7 bases are a match to TRBD1. Germline V lookup: CDR1 SGHDT, CDR2 YYEEEE. This CDR3 has 14 amino acids. J was trimmed by 5 bases and V by 4 bases; bases with no gene match: 8.

This chain uses TRBV29-1 with TRBJ2-3, with D maybe TRBD2 (7 bases). The CDR3 spans 15 residues. Trimming cost V 4 bases and J 2 bases, with 16 bases left between them. The germline V gene has CDR1 SQVTM and CDR2 ANQGSEA. The CDR3 DNA reads TGCAGCGTTGCTCACAGGGAGGGCCCCACAGATACGCAGTATTTT. Protein product: CSVAHREGPTDTQYF.

The chain uses TRBV5-1 and TRBJ2-6; TRBD1 might be the D (6 bases). Looked up from germline, CDR1 is SGHRS and CDR2 is YFSETQ. There are 15 residues in the CDR3. Trimming shortened V by 4 bases and J by 4 bases, and 12 bases separated the two germline ends. The CDR3 sequence is CASSLQGEGANVLTF. CDR3 nucleotide sequence: TGCGCCAGCAGCCTACAGGGCGAAGGGGCCAACGTCCTGACTTTC.

This chain uses TRBV19 with TRBJ1-2; 8 positions agree with TRBD1. CDR1 is LNHDA and CDR2 is SQIVND in the germline V gene (reference sequence). Trimming removed 4 bases from V and 4 bases from J; junction bases left unmatched: 5. The CDR3 has 14 amino acids. CDR3 DNA: TGTGCCAGTAGTAGGACAGGGTATCTCTATGGCTACACCTTC. Translation gives CASSRTGYLYGYTF.

The V gene is TRBV7-8, the J gene TRBJ2-2; D remains unclear. This CDR3 contains 12 residues. The germline V gene has CDR1 SGHVS and CDR2 FQNEAQ. V shed 2 bases and J shed 4 bases, with 2 bases lying between them. This chain's CDR3 is CASSLSTGELFF. CDR3 sequence (DNA): TGTGCCAGCAGCTTATCCACCGGGGAGCTGTTTTTT.

Note on this clone: An end of the junction differs from the germline gene, which may be a read error. The chain employs TRBV6-5 and TRBJ2-7, with TRBD2 matching 10 bases. Germline V gives CDR1 MNHEY, CDR2 SVGAGI. This CDR3 is built from 15 residues. The CDR3 sequence: CASSSASGRGGERNF. CDR3 DNA sequence: TGTGCCAGCAGTTCCGCTAGCGGGAGAGGAGGCGAGCGAAACTTC.

On this clone: Other DNA sequences in the same sample also yield this CDR3. V usage is TRBV9 and J usage is TRBJ2-2; 12 bases align to TRBD2. Germline V gene data show CDR1 as SGDLS and CDR2 as YYNGEE. The CDR3 contains 16 residues. J gave up 2 bases and V 4 bases, and 3 bases lay outside the gene matches. CDR3 sequence: CASSRLAGANTGELFF. The CDR3 DNA reads as TGTGCCAGCAGCCGACTAGCGGGAGCCAACACCGGGGAGCTGTTTTTT. The whole variable domain, remainder taken from reference TRBV9 and TRBJ2-2, is DSGVTQTPKHLITATGQRVTLRCSPRSGDLSVYWYQQSLDQGLQFLIQYYNGEERAKGNILERFSAQQFPDLHSELNLSSLELGDSALYFCASSRLAGANTGELFFGEGSRLTVL.

The rearrangement uses TRBV5-6 and TRBJ1-2, with TRBD1 matching over 7 bases. The CDR3 consists of 15 residues. Per the germline V gene, CDR1 is SGHDT and CDR2 is YYEEEE. V gave up 0 bases and J gave up 1 base; unmatched junction bases: 3. The CDR3 loop reads CASSLGQGFNYGYTF. The DNA for the CDR3 is TGTGCCAGCAGCTTGGGACAGGGTTTTAACTATGGCTACACCTTC.

This rearrangement joins TRBV29-1 to TRBJ2-2; TRBD2 matches at 7 bases. Germline V gene sequence: CDR1 SQVTM, CDR2 ANQGSEA. The CDR3 has 15 residues. Trimming cost V 7 bases and J 0 bases; bases outside gene matches: 8. Here the CDR3 reads CSARPGLPNTGELFF. The DNA of the CDR3 is TGCAGCGCAAGACCGGGACTACCGAACACCGGGGAGCTGTTTTTT.

For this clone: At one end the junction does not follow the germline gene, possibly because of a read error. J is TRBJ2-5 and V is TRBV7-3; a weak D match, TRBD1 (7 bases). This CDR3 spans 15 amino acids. The germline CDR1 and CDR2 sequences are SGHTA and FQGTGA. This CDR3 is CASSVTGVAGETQYF. CDR3 in DNA: TGTGCCAGCAGCGTAACAGGGGTTGCGGGGGAGACCCAGTACTTC. Full variable domain (outside the CDR3, taken from reference TRBV7-3 and TRBJ2-5): GAGVSQTPSNKVTEKGKYVELRCDPISGHTALYWYRQSLGQGPEFLIYFQGTGAADDSGLPNDRFFAVRPEGSVSTLKIQRTERGDSAVYLCASSVTGVAGETQYFGPGTRLLVL.

In DNA form, the CDR3 reads TGTGCCAGCAGCTTAGGGGAGGTCACTGAAGCTTTCTTT. Translating it yields CASSLGEVTEAFF. The chain couples TRBV11-3 to TRBJ1-1; unclear D gene. The V gene's germline CDR1 is SGHNT and CDR2 YENEEA. Trimming took off 1 base at V and 4 bases at J, with 7 bases between the two ends. The CDR3 is 13 amino acids.

The gene calls are TRBV27 and TRBJ2-1; TRBD2 matches 8 bases. CDR1 MNHEY and CDR2 SMNVEV come from the germline V gene (reference sequence). The V and J ends lost 5 bases and 2 bases, in that order; junction bases with no gene match: 11. This CDR3 spans 17 amino acids. This chain's CDR3 is CASSLPTGGSAYNEQFF. In DNA form, the CDR3 reads TGTGCCAGCAGTCTTCCCACGGGAGGGTCAGCCTACAATGAGCAGTTCTTC.

V is TRBV5-1 and J is TRBJ1-4; D is possibly TRBD1 (5 bases). The CDR3 contains 15 residues. Germline V gene sequence: CDR1 SGHRS, CDR2 YFSETQ. V shed 0 bases and J shed 6 bases, with 12 bases lying between them. The CDR3 DNA reads as TGCGCCAGCAGCTTGGCCAGAGGGGAGGATGAAAAACTGTTTTTT. Its translation: CASSLARGEDEKLFF.

The chain is built from TRBV11-2 and TRBJ2-4; D unclear. The CDR3 runs to 15 residues. Germline V gives CDR1 SGHAT, CDR2 FQNNGV. V lost 1 base, J lost 5 bases, and 12 bases lay in between. The CDR3 protein is CASSLGVGRENIQYF. CDR3 DNA: TGTGCCAGCAGCTTAGGGGTAGGACGAGAAAACATTCAGTACTTC.

V gene TRBV27 combines with J gene TRBJ2-2; D possibly matches TRBD1 or TRBD2 (5 bases each). The CDR3 is 14 amino acids. Between the trimmed V and J ends, which lost 6 bases and 4 bases, there was a span of 12 bases. The germline V gene has CDR1 MNHEY and CDR2 SMNVEV (reference sequence). DNA for the CDR3: TGTGCCAGCAGGGATACTAGGGGCACCGGGGAGCTGTTTTTT. Its protein product is CASRDTRGTGELFF.

The chain is built from TRBV30 and TRBJ2-1; either TRBD1 or TRBD2 may fit D (5 bases each). Germline loops: CDR1 GTSNPN, CDR2 SVGIG (reference sequence). The CDR3 is made up of 13 amino acids. With 3 bases removed from V and 8 bases from J, the gap between germline ends came to 14 bases. The CDR3 coding sequence is TGTGCCTGGAGGGCGAGGGGCCGAGATGAGCAGTTCTTC. Translated: CAWRARGRDEQFF. The full variable domain, in which reference TRBV30 and TRBJ2-1 provide the parts outside the CDR3, is SQTIHQWPATLVQPVGSPLSLECTVEGTSNPNLYWYRQAAGRGLQLLFYSVGIGQISSEVPQNLSASRPQDRQFILSSKKLLLSDSGFYLCAWRARGRDEQFFGPGTRLTVL.